These 22 T cell receptor beta chains came from one sample sequenced in a study of CD8 T cells in Susac syndrome. The RNA input was about 0.5 to 1 ug, and it was reverse transcribed with random hexamers. TCRdb re-derived calls from the immunoSEQ multiplex PCR reads in MiXCR, one entry per CDR3 protein. The table shows around 80,000 distinct CDR3 sequences, with approximately 95% occurring only once. Input material: CD8+ T cells from PBMCs. Receptor source: a human donor with Susac syndrome.

This rearrangement joins TRBV5-1 to TRBJ2-7, with 8 bases lining up with TRBD1. Germline-derived CDR1 and CDR2 are SGHRS and YFSETQ. The CDR3 covers 14 residues. J lost 7 bases, V lost 0 bases, and 6 bases had no gene match. CDR3 bases: TGCGCCAGCAGCTTGGGAGACAGGGGTGGGGAGCAGTACTTC. Its protein is CASSLGDRGGEQYF.

The chain couples TRBV7-3 to TRBJ1-1; perhaps TRBD1 as D (6 bases). CDR3 length equals 13 residues. The V end was cut by 1 base, the J end by 7 bases, with 10 bases between. Germline assignment: CDR1 SGHTA and CDR2 FQGTGA. CDR3 nucleotide sequence: TGTGCCAGCAGCTTAAACAGGGACATTGAAGCTTTCTTT. This gives the protein CASSLNRDIEAFF.

For this clonotype: The junction differs from germline at one of its ends, possibly a read error. The chain couples TRBV5-1 to TRBJ1-1; 7 bases agree with TRBD1. This CDR3 contains 14 residues. The germline V gene encodes CDR1 SGHRS and CDR2 YFSETQ. CDR3 DNA: TGCGCCAGCAGCTTCTTACAGGGGAACGCTGAAGCTTTCTTT. Residues: CASSFLQGNAEAFF. The entire variable domain, with the rest obtained from reference TRBV5-1 and TRBJ1-1, is as follows: KAGVTQTPRYLIKTRGQQVTLSCSPISGHRSVSWYQQTPGQGLQFLFEYFSETQRNKGNFPGRFSGRQFSNSRSEMNVSTLELGDSALYLCASSFLQGNAEAFFGQGTRLTVV.

A word on this clonotype: One end of the junction fails to match germline, which may point to a read error. The chain combines TRBV7-8 with TRBJ1-2, with D perhaps matching TRBD1 (5 bases). Germline V gene data show CDR1 as SGHVS and CDR2 as FQNEAQ. This CDR3 spans 12 amino acids. CDR3 sequence reads: CASSLIGRDVFF. DNA for the CDR3: TGTGCCAGCAGCTTAATTGGCAGGGATGTTTTTTTC.

This clonotype appeared a few times. This chain joins TRBV5-1 and TRBJ1-1; D gene ambiguous. There are 16 residues in the CDR3. Trimming left V 0 bases short and J 1 base short, with 13 bases between. Germline CDR1 SGHRS, CDR2 YFSETQ. The CDR3, as DNA: TGCGCCAGCAGCTTGGACGGACGGGTGGGGAACACTGAAGCTTTCTTT. It yields the protein CASSLDGRVGNTEAFF.

Only one count was recorded for this clonotype. V and J are TRBV12-3 or TRBV12-4 and TRBJ1-1; no firm D call. The V gene lost 6 bases and the J gene lost 1 base, with 21 bases spanning the gap. The CDR3 has 17 residues. CDR3 sequence: CASSIGRRNLQNTEAFF. In DNA, the CDR3 is TGTGCCAGCAGCATTGGACGTCGGAACCTTCAGAACACTGAAGCTTTCTTT.

This chain joins TRBV12-3 or TRBV12-4 and TRBJ2-2, with D possibly called TRBD1 or TRBD2 (6 bases each). Trimming removed 6 bases at V and 0 bases at J, with 11 bases between. CDR3 length: 15 residues. The CDR3 DNA reads TGTGCCAGCAGCCAGGGGACTCCGAACACCGGGGAGCTGTTTTTT. Protein sequence: CASSQGTPNTGELFF.

This clonotype has just a few counts. V is TRBV19 and J is TRBJ2-7; the match to TRBD1 covers 7 bases. From germline, CDR1 is LNHDA and CDR2 SQIVND (reference sequence). The CDR3 runs to 14 residues. V lost 1 base and J lost 3; bases outside the gene matches: 3. CDR3 sequence: CASSIAGTVYEQYF. The CDR3 nucleotides read TGTGCCAGTAGTATAGCAGGGACAGTCTACGAGCAGTACTTC. The full variable domain, in which reference TRBV19 and TRBJ2-7 provide the parts outside the CDR3, is DGGITQSPKYLFRKEGQNVTLSCEQNLNHDAMYWYRQDPGQGLRLIYYSQIVNDFQKGDIAEGYSVSREKKESFPLTVTSAQKNPTAFYLCASSIAGTVYEQYFGPGTRLTVT.

This clonotype was counted once. The chain is built from TRBV7-2 and TRBJ2-1; D possibly corresponds to TRBD1 (6 bases). V was pared by 5 bases and J by 6 bases, with 14 bases between. The CDR3 totals 14 residues. Germline CDR1 SGHTA, CDR2 FQGNSA. The CDR3 DNA sequence: TGTGCCAGCAGCCACAGGGTATACCGCAATGAGCAGTTCTTC. Amino acid sequence: CASSHRVYRNEQFF.

The rearrangement links TRBV30 to TRBJ1-1; 7 positions match TRBD1. The V gene's germline CDR1 is GTSNPN and CDR2 SVGIG (reference sequence). The CDR3 totals 15 residues. Trimming cost V 5 bases and J 7 bases; bases outside gene matches: 16. The CDR3, as DNA: TGTGCCTGGTGGGGGTCCGGCCAGGGGGGGATTGAAGCTTTCTTT. As protein: CAWWGSGQGGIEAFF.

The chain is built from TRBV18 and TRBJ1-1, with TRBD1 identical over 9 bases. Germline CDR1 and CDR2: KGHSH and LQKENI. The CDR3 runs to 15 residues. V was pared by 3 bases and J by 4 bases, with 6 bases of the junction left unmatched. The CDR3: CASSPTGTGTTEAFF. DNA of the CDR3: TGTGCCAGCTCACCGACCGGGACAGGGACCACTGAAGCTTTCTTT. The full variable domain, in which reference TRBV18 and TRBJ1-1 provide the parts outside the CDR3, is NAGVMQNPRHLVRRRGQEARLRCSPMKGHSHVYWYRQLPEEGLKFMVYLQKENIIDESGMPKERFSAEFPKEGPSILRIQQVVRGDSAAYFCASSPTGTGTTEAFFGQGTRLTVV.

The chain carries TRBV19 and TRBJ1-4; D gene ambiguous. Germline V CDR1 and CDR2: LNHDA, SQIVND (reference sequence). V shed 7 bases and J shed 8 bases, with 20 bases lying between them. This CDR3 region has 15 residues. The CDR3 protein is CASTQRGGVEEKLFF. In DNA form, the CDR3 reads TGTGCCAGTACCCAACGCGGAGGTGTCGAGGAAAAACTGTTTTTT.

J is TRBJ1-1 and V is TRBV29-1; no firm D call. The V end was cut by 3 bases, the J end by 5 bases, with 10 bases between. Germline-derived CDR1 and CDR2 are SQVTM and ANQGSEA. The CDR3 covers 12 residues. CDR3 protein: CSVDLGRTEAFF. The CDR3 region has the DNA TGCAGCGTTGATCTGGGGAGGACTGAAGCTTTCTTT. The full variable domain, completed using reference TRBV29-1 and TRBJ1-1, is SAVISQKPSRDICQRGTSLTIQCQVDSQVTMMFWYRQQPGQSLTLIATANQGSEATYESGFVIDKFPISRPNLTFSTLTVSNMSPEDSSIYLCSVDLGRTEAFFGQGTRLTVV.

The V gene is TRBV6-5, the J gene TRBJ2-7; 9 nucleotides agree with TRBD1. J was trimmed by 5 bases and V by 6 bases; bases with no gene match: 11. CDR1 and CDR2 (germline): MNHEY, SVGAGI. The CDR3 has 15 residues. The CDR3 is CASRRDRGKFDEQYF. CDR3 bases: TGTGCCAGCAGACGCGACAGGGGGAAATTTGACGAGCAGTACTTC.

This rearrangement joins TRBV5-5 to TRBJ1-4; no clear D gene. There are 11 residues in the CDR3. Trimming stripped 2 bases from V and 8 bases from J, with 4 bases between. Germline V gives CDR1 SGHKS, CDR2 YYEKEE (reference sequence). CDR3 amino acids: CASSLREKLFF. In nucleotides, the CDR3 is TGTGCCAGCAGCTTACGGGAAAAACTGTTTTTT.

The chain carries TRBV20-1 and TRBJ2-3; D is perhaps TRBD2 (6 bases). The CDR3 covers 14 residues. V lost 6 bases to trimming and J lost 4 bases, with 17 bases between them. Germline CDR1 is DFQATT and CDR2 is SNEGSKA (reference sequence). CDR3 DNA sequence: TGCAGTGCCCCCTCGGAGGGCGTCTCAGATACGCAGTATTTT. Translated: CSAPSEGVSDTQYF.

This chain connects TRBV19 to TRBJ1-6; D gene ambiguous. Trimming took 5 bases from V and 0 from J, leaving 11 bases between them. There are 16 residues in the CDR3. Germline V CDR1 and CDR2: LNHDA, SQIVND (reference sequence). The CDR3: CASSDQEVSYNSPLHF. Here the CDR3 DNA reads TGTGCCAGTAGTGACCAAGAAGTCTCCTATAATTCACCCCTCCACTTT.

The V gene is TRBV27, the J gene TRBJ2-7, with a possible D match to TRBD2 (5 bases). The CDR3 runs 12 residues. CDR1 is MNHEY, CDR2 SMNVEV, per germline (reference sequence). Trimming shortened V by 5 bases and J by 7 bases, and 12 bases separated the two germline ends. CDR3 coding DNA: TGTGCCAGCAGTATTGGAGGTCGGGAGCAGTACTTC. This sequence encodes CASSIGGREQYF.

This CDR3 is CASSFGYSSSTDTQYF. For the CDR3, the DNA is TGTGCCAGCAGCTTTGGGTACTCATCTAGCACAGATACGCAGTATTTT. The chain uses TRBV5-6 and TRBJ2-3; no firm D call. The CDR3 loop spans 16 amino acids. CDR1 is SGHDT, CDR2 YYEEEE, per germline. V was shortened by 2 bases and J by 0 bases, with 13 bases between the two germline ends.

The V and J genes are TRBV27 and TRBJ1-2; D uncertain. Germline V gives CDR1 MNHEY, CDR2 SMNVEV (reference sequence). The CDR3 runs to 14 residues. Trimming stripped 2 bases from V and 8 bases from J, with 15 bases between. This chain's CDR3 is CASSLSSRQLGYTF. Written as DNA, the CDR3 is TGTGCCAGCAGTTTAAGCTCCAGACAATTGGGCTACACCTTC.

V is TRBV6-5 and J is TRBJ2-1; 10 bases agree with TRBD1. Looked up from germline, CDR1 is MNHEY and CDR2 is SVGAGI. J was trimmed by 6 bases and V by 0 bases; bases with no gene match: 5. CDR3 size: 16 residues. CDR3 DNA sequence: TGTGCCAGCAGTTACTCCCCCGGGACAGGGGTCAATGAGCAGTTCTTC. It specifies CASSYSPGTGVNEQFF.

The chain carries TRBV2 and TRBJ1-5; D is uncertain. Germline V gives CDR1 SNHLY, CDR2 FYNNEI. Deletions cut 3 bases from V and 2 bases from J, with 11 bases between. CDR3 length equals 15 residues. The CDR3 spells CASSERAGGNQPQHF. The CDR3, as DNA: TGTGCCAGCAGTGAGAGGGCCGGGGGCAATCAGCCCCAGCATTTT.